The entry below describes one T cell receptor (beta chain). As yet, its antigen is unknown. TCRdb's copy holds only in-frame clones and misses some; the assay was immunoSEQ multiplex PCR. The table records millions of clones, 95% of them present only once. The CDR3 runs 14 residues. Germline V gives CDR1 MDHEN, CDR2 SYDVKM. Trimming took 4 bases from V and 6 from J, leaving 16 bases between them. The record originates from a study of shared clonotypes between healthy human individuals. About the research overall: Researchers drew samples from a couple of women and a few men aged 18 to 49. Points from the study as a whole: Read depth was anticipated to influence clonotype sharing among donors. Relative to their counterparts shared across all four donors, non-shared clonotypes exhibited diminished generation probabilities.

The rearrangement uses TRBV28 and TRBJ2-7; D ambiguous. Sequences were obtained from naive CD4+ T cells sorted from blood. Indicated subset: CD45RA+ positively selected. The receptor was isolated from a man aged 18 to 30 in good health. CDR3 protein: CASSWSTFSSEQYF. The CDR3 nucleotides read TGTGCCAGCAGTTGGTCTACGTTTTCATCCGAGCAGTACTTC.